This T cell receptor beta chain originates from a study of cytomegalovirus exposure and HLA in healthy donors. Study-wide results and caveats: TCR beta sequences numbering around 15,000 were associated with HLA alleles at 0.05 false discovery rate in a later analysis. For most TCR beta V segments, an earlier analysis put the productive rate at about 90% or about 30% of the time. Because they were indistinguishable, some V segments, including TRBV6-2 and TRBV6-3, were excluded.

The study ran its PCR with 60 Vbeta and 13 Jbeta primers. Data came from immunoSEQ multiplex PCR; TCRdb stores just in-frame clones and leaves some out. The sample yields roughly 160,000 clones, 60% to 80% seen once. A few counts support this clone. As yet, its antigen is unknown. Germline CDR1 and CDR2: MDHEN and SYDVKM. The ends lost 6 bases at V and 9 bases at J; junction bases unmatched: 20. The CDR3 consists of 18 residues. The rearrangement joins TRBV28 to TRBJ1-6; 7 bases fit TRBD1. The sequence was obtained from a man aged 55 to 70 in good health and CMV-seronegative. Sequenced: PBMCs. In DNA, the CDR3 is TGTGCCAGCAGATTACAGGGGTCTTTCGTGAGGCCCATTTCACCCCTCCACTTT. Translated: CASRLQGSFVRPISPLHF. The full variable domain, with the rest looked up from reference TRBV28 and TRBJ1-6, is DVKVTQSSRYLVKRTGEKVFLECVQDMDHENMFWYRQDPGLGLRLIYFSYDVKMKEKGDIPEGYSVSREKKERFSLILESASTNQTSMYLCASRLQGSFVRPISPLHFGNGTRLTVT.